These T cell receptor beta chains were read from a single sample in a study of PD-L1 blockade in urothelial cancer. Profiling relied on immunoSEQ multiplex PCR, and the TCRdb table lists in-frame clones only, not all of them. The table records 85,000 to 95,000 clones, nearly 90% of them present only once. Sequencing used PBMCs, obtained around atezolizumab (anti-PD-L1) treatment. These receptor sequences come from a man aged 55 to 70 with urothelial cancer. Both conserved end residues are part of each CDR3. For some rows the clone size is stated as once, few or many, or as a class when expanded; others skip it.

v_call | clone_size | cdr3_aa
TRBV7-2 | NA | CASSLIRLAGGGNEQFF
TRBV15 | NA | CATSRVAGAATEAFF
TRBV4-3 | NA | CASSQAPSSGRDTQYF
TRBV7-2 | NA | CASSLAAGGLTEQFF
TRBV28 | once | CASRLVRGRVGYTF
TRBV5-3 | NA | CARSARQGETSTDTQYF
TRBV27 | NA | CASSLTWTGNYGYTF
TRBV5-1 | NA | CASGPTSGNDNEQFF
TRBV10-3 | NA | CAISGPSGSYEQYF
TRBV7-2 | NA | CASSSKRTGQETQYF
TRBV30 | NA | CAWSFPLRVRVQFF
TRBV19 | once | CASSTRDRLGYTF
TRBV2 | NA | CASRNEQGLGYGYTF
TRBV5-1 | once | CASTGGRQETQYF
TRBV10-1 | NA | CASKYRVAGLGRSGYTF
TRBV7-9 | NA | CASSLELAGDSYEQYF
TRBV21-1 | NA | CASSKHKNQPQHF
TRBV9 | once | CASSPSRGAWNEQFF
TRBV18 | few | CASSSNRGETQYF
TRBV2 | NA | CASSGRSVEETQYF
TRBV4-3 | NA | CASSQATGEGTYEQYF
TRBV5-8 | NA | CASPKRGARYEQYF
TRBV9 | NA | CASSPGVTSVEQYF